The rows below give T cell receptor beta chains drawn from one sample of a study of blood T cell repertoires in COVID-19. Assay: immunoSEQ multiplex PCR; the TCRdb copy retains only in-frame clones and omits some. The data show over 200,000 clones, with about 83% seen just once and approximately 8.6% held by the top ten. The sample taken for sequencing was peripheral blood. Receptor source: a man aged 40-49 years with active or convalescent COVID-19. CDR3s include the opening cysteine and the closing phenylalanine or tryptophan. Fields, in order: D gene, clone size, V gene, CDR3 length, J gene, CDR3 DNA, CDR3 protein. A D gene is named only where the DNA matches it firmly. Size is omitted from some rows. Given values are once, few, many or a class for expanded clones.

>.|.|TRBV15|16|TRBJ1-3
TGTGCCACCAGCAGGTTGGGGGGGAGTTCTGGAAACACCATATATTTT
CATSRLGGSSGNTIYF
>TRBD1|.|TRBV7-9|14|TRBJ1-4
TGTGCCAGCAGCTGGACAGGGGAGGTTGAAAAACTGTTTTTT
CASSWTGEVEKLFF
>TRBD1|.|TRBV12-3/TRBV12-4|13|TRBJ1-1
TGTGCCAGCAGTTTAGAGAGGACAGGGTCTGTCCGCTTT
CASSLERTGSVRF
>.|.|TRBV24-1|13|TRBJ1-4
TGTGCCACCAGTACTGCACCGGGGGAAAAACTGTTTTTT
CATSTAPGEKLFF
>.|.|TRBV24-1|13|TRBJ1-2
TGTGCCACCAGTACAGGGAGTCCCTATGGCTACACCTTC
CATSTGSPYGYTF
>.|.|TRBV28|16|TRBJ2-1
TGTGCCAGCAGTTCGGCGTCAGCGGACTCCTACAATGAGCAGTTCTTC
CASSSASADSYNEQFF
>.|.|TRBV3-1/TRBV3-2|12|TRBJ1-3
TGTGCCAGCAGCCAGGGGAGGGGCACCATATATTTT
CASSQGRGTIYF
>.|many|TRBV5-4|15|TRBJ2-2
TGTGCCAGCAGCTTGGGGGCAGCCTCAACCGGGGAGCTGTTTTTT
CASSLGAASTGELFF
>.|.|TRBV10-3|13|TRBJ2-7
TGTGCCATCTCAGCGGAAGGGAACTACGAGCAGTACTTC
CAISAEGNYEQYF
>.|.|TRBV5-1|13|TRBJ1-2
TGCGCCAGCAGCTTCGGGGGGGCGGATGGCTACACCTTC
CASSFGGADGYTF
>.|.|TRBV6-5|15|TRBJ2-3
TGTGCCAGCAGTTACGAGCCGAGTCCCTTAGATACGCAGTATTTT
CASSYEPSPLDTQYF
>.|.|TRBV5-5|14|TRBJ1-2
TGTGCCAGCAGCTTGGAGGGGGAAAACTATGGCTACACCTTC
CASSLEGENYGYTF
>TRBD1|.|TRBV25-1|14|TRBJ2-3
TGTGCCAGCAGTAGGGACAGGCGAACAGATACGCAGTATTTT
CASSRDRRTDTQYF
>TRBD1|.|TRBV6-5|12|TRBJ2-1
TGTGCCAGCAGCGCACAGGGGAATGAGCAGTTCTTC
CASSAQGNEQFF
>.|.|TRBV9|14|TRBJ1-1
TGTGCCAGCAGAGTCGGCGGGGAGAACACTGAAGCTTTCTTT
CASRVGGENTEAFF
>.|.|TRBV6-6|19|TRBJ1-5
TGTGCCAGCAGTCCTACGAGGAGGCGGGGATTAAGGGATAATCAGCCCCAGCATTTT
CASSPTRRRGLRDNQPQHF
>.|once|TRBV4-1|16|TRBJ2-7
TGCGCCAGCAGCCAATCGTCGACAGGAGCCTCCTACGAGCAGTACTTC
CASSQSSTGASYEQYF
>.|.|TRBV6-6|16|TRBJ2-2
TGTGCCAGCAGTTACCGGGGACTCACGAACACCGGGGAGCTGTTTTTT
CASSYRGLTNTGELFF
>TRBD1|.|TRBV24-1|14|TRBJ1-2
TGTGCCACCAGTGACCCGGGACAGACGGGGGGCTACACCTTC
CATSDPGQTGGYTF
>TRBD1|.|TRBV19|14|TRBJ1-4
TGTGCCAGTAGTTGGGACAGGGGGAATGAAAAACTGTTTTTT
CASSWDRGNEKLFF
>.|.|TRBV5-6|12|TRBJ1-2
TGTGCCAGCACCCTCGAAGGGGATGGCTACACCTTC
CASTLEGDGYTF
>TRBD1|.|TRBV11-2|18|TRBJ1-1
TGTGCCAGCAGCTTCGGGACAGGGGGCTTTGGGGCGAACACTGAAGCTTTCTTT
CASSFGTGGFGANTEAFF
>.|.|TRBV7-2|13|TRBJ1-2
TGTGCCAGCAGCGTTAATGAGGGCTATGGCTACACCTTC
CASSVNEGYGYTF
>TRBD1|.|TRBV9|14|TRBJ2-7
TGTGCCAGCAGCTTCTCACAGGGGGCGTACGAGCAGTACTTC
CASSFSQGAYEQYF
>.|.|TRBV5-1|13|TRBJ1-2
TGCGCCAGCAGCTTGGCCGACAGCTATGGCTACACCTTC
CASSLADSYGYTF
>.|.|TRBV10-3|15|TRBJ2-2
TGTGCCATCAGTGATTTCCGGGAGAGCACCGGGGAGCTGTTTTTT
CAISDFRESTGELFF
>TRBD1|.|TRBV6-5|13|TRBJ1-6
TGTGCCAGCAGATCGGGACAGGGGACACCCCTCCACTTT
CASRSGQGTPLHF
>TRBD2|.|TRBV14|14|TRBJ2-2
TGTGCCAGCCCCACCCCCGGGGGGGACGGGGAGCTGTTTTTT
CASPTPGGDGELFF
>.|.|TRBV4-3|17|TRBJ1-2
TGCGCCAGCAGCCCTCTCTGGGGGGGGTTACTCCACTATGGCTACACCTTC
CASSPLWGGLLHYGYTF
>.|.|TRBV30|20|TRBJ2-3
TGTGCCTGGAGTGTTAAGGGACATTCCGCAGGGACCCACGGCACAGATACGCAGTATTTT
CAWSVKGHSAGTHGTDTQYF
>.|.|TRBV7-2|13|TRBJ1-6
TGTGCCAGCAGAGGAAGGGGCGGTTCACCCCTCCACTTT
CASRGRGGSPLHF
>.|.|TRBV28|15|TRBJ2-2
TGTGCCAGCAGTCCCACCCAGAAGAACACCGGGGAGCTGTTTTTT
CASSPTQKNTGELFF
>TRBD2|.|TRBV6-2/TRBV6-3|15|TRBJ2-5
TGTGCCAGCAGTTACGTGACTAGCGTGCTGGGGACCCAGTACTTC
CASSYVTSVLGTQYF
>TRBD2|once|TRBV5-6|16|TRBJ2-3
TGTGCCAGCAGCTATCGGACTAGCGGTTATACAGATACGCAGTATTTT
CASSYRTSGYTDTQYF
>.|few|TRBV14|14|TRBJ1-4
TGTGCCAGCAGCCAAGGACAGCTTAATGAAAAACTGTTTTTT
CASSQGQLNEKLFF
>TRBD1|.|TRBV28|15|TRBJ1-2
TGTGCCAGCAGTTTCGGGCAGGGGGCTTTGGATGGCTACACCTTC
CASSFGQGALDGYTF
>TRBD1|.|TRBV10-1|15|TRBJ1-1
TGCGCCAGCAGACTACAGGGGTATACGAACACTGAAGCTTTCTTT
CASRLQGYTNTEAFF
>.|.|TRBV12-3/TRBV12-4|13|TRBJ1-1
TGTGCCAGCATTCAGACGGGGGACGCTGAAGCTTTCTTT
CASIQTGDAEAFF
>.|few|TRBV6-2/TRBV6-3|16|TRBJ1-2
TGTGCCAGCAGTTACCGGAGACAGGCCAGGATCGATGGCTACACCTTC
CASSYRRQARIDGYTF
>.|.|TRBV14|14|TRBJ1-2
TGTGCCAGCAGCCCTGGTCGAACAGCCTATGGCTACACCTTC
CASSPGRTAYGYTF